This T cell receptor beta chain came from a study of shared clonotypes between healthy human individuals. General study results and limits: Larger estimated richness was generally recorded for naive subsets relative to memory subsets. Naive CD4 clonotypes overlapped across a handful of donors at approximately 5.5%. Clonotypes not shared had lower generation probabilities than those common to all four donors.

Details on this clone: Its matching antigen is unknown.

The protocol was immunoSEQ multiplex PCR, while the TCRdb copy is restricted to in-frame clones and leaves out a portion. The data contain about 820,000 clones, 92% of them singletons. V lost 1 base to trimming and J lost 5 bases, with 15 bases between them. The CDR3 runs to 15 residues. Looked up from germline, CDR1 is GTSNPN and CDR2 is SVGIG (reference sequence). Naivety among CD8 cells was defined by CD45RO negativity and positive CCR7 selection, thereby excluding terminally differentiated effector memory CD45RA+ cells. This sequence originates from a man aged 30 to 45 in good health. The specimen sequenced was naive CD8+ T cells sorted from blood. The chain joins TRBV30 to TRBJ2-1, with D possibly matching TRBD2 (6 bases). Written as DNA, the CDR3 is TGTGCCTGGAGTGGATTGCCTAGCGACCACAATGAGCAGTTCTTC. This encodes CAWSGLPSDHNEQFF.